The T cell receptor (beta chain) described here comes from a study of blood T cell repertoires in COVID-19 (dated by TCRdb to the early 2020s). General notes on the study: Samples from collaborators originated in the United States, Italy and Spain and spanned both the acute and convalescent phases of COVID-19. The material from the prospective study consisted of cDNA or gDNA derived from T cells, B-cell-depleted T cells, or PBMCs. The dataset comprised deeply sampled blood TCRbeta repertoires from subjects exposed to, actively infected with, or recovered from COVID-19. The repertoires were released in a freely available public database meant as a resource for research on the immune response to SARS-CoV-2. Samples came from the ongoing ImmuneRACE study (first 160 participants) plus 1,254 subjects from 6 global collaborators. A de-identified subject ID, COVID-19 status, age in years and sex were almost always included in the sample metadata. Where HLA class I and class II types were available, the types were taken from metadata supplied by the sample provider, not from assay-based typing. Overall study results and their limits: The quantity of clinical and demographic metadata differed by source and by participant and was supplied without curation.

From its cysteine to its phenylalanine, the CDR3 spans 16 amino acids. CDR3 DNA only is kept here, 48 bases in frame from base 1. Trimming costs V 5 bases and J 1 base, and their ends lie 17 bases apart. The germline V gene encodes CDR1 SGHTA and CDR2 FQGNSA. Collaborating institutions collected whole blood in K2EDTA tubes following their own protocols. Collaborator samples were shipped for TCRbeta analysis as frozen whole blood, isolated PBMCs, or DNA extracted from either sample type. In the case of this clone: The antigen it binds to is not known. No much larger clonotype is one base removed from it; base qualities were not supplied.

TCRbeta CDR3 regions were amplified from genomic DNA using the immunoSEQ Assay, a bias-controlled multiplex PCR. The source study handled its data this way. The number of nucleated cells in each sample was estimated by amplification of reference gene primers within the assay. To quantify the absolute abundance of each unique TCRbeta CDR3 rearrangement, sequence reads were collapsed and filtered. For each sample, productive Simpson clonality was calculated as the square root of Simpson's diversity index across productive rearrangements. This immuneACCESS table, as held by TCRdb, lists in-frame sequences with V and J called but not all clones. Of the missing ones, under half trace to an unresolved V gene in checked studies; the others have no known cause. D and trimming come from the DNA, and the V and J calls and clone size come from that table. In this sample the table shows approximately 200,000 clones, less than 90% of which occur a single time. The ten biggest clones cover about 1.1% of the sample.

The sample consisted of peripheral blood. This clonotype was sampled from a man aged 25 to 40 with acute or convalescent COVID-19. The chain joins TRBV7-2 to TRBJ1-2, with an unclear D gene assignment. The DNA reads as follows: TGTGCCAGCAGCACCAATCCGAGTCGGTTTAACTATGGCTACACCTTC. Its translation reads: CASSTNPSRFNYGYTF. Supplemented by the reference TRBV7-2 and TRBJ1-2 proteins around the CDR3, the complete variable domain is GAGVSQSPSNKVTEKGKDVELRCDPISGHTALYWYRQSLGQGLEFLIYFQGNSAPDKSGLPSDRFSAERTGGSVSTLTIQRTQQEDSAVYLCASSTNPSRFNYGYTFGSGTRLTVV.